This T cell receptor beta chain was captured in a study of blood T cell repertoires in COVID-19. Study summary: Both acute and convalescent COVID-19 samples were obtained from the United States, Italy and Spain. T cells, B-cell-depleted T cells, or PBMCs provided the cDNA or gDNA that served as material.

In the original workflow: Reference gene primer amplification yielded estimated nucleated cell counts. The assay was immunoSEQ multiplex PCR, and TCRdb's table has in-frame clones only and misses some. That table is the source of V, J and clone size, and D and trimming were worked out from the DNA. The sample yields some 150,000 clones, roughly 80% seen once. This CDR3 spans 12 amino acids. Germline CDR1 is WSHSY and CDR2 is SAAADI. With V trimmed by 8 bases and J by 7 bases, 3 bases remained unmatched. The TCR originated in a woman aged 70-85 years with acute or convalescent COVID-19. The gene calls are TRBV10-2 and TRBJ2-1; 9 bases fit TRBD2. The sample consisted of peripheral blood. The CDR3 here is CASGSGSNEQFF. For the CDR3, the DNA is TGCGCCAGCGGTAGCGGGAGTAATGAGCAGTTCTTC.